This T cell receptor (beta chain) appears in the sequencing data of a study of cytomegalovirus exposure and HLA in healthy donors. J gave up 8 bases and V 7 bases, and 6 bases lay outside the gene matches. Germline CDR1 and CDR2: MGHDK and SYGVNS. This CDR3 contains 13 residues. General study findings and limits: When a later analysis compared HLA-associated TCR beta chains with equally common others, the HLA-associated chains turned out to be more clonally expanded and to have lower generation probabilities.

Each donor was healthy, and each was a bone marrow donor. Note on this clone: Antigen unknown.

In the PCR, 60 Vbeta and 13 Jbeta primers were used. Sequenced by immunoSEQ multiplex PCR; TCRdb stores in-frame clones only, minus some. Of some 80,000 clones in the sample, about 78% were seen once. V usage is TRBV25-1 and J usage is TRBJ2-1; 9 bases fit TRBD1. This TCR derives from a man aged 18 to 29 in good health and CMV-seropositive. Specimen: PBMCs. The DNA of the CDR3 is TGTGCCAGCAAGGGGACAGGGTACGATGAGCAGTTCTTC. This gives the protein CASKGTGYDEQFF. Combining the CDR3 with reference TRBV25-1 and TRBJ2-1 gives the whole variable domain EADIYQTPRYLVIGTGKKITLECSQTMGHDKMYWYQQDPGMELHLIHYSYGVNSTEKGDLSSESTVSRIRTEHFPLTLESARPSHTSQYLCASKGTGYDEQFFGPGTRLTVL.